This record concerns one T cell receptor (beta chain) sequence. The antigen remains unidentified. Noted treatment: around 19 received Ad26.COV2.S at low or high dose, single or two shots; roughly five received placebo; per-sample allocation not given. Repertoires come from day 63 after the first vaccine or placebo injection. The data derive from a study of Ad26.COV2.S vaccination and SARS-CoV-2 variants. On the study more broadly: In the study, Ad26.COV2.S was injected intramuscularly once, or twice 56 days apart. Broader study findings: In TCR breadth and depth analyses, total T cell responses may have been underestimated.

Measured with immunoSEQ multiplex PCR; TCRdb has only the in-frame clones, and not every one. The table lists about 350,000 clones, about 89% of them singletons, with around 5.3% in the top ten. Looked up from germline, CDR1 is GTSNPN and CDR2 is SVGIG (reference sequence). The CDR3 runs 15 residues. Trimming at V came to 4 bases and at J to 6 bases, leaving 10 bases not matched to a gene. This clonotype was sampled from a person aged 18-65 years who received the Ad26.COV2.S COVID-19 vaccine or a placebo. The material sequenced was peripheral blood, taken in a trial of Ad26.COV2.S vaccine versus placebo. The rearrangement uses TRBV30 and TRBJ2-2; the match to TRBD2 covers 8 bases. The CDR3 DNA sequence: TGTGCCTGGAATATGGCGGGAGGAGGATCCGGGGAGCTGTTTTTT. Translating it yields CAWNMAGGGSGELFF.